This TCR beta chain was sequenced during a study of blood T cell repertoires in COVID-19. Per the study methods: Estimation of nucleated cell counts was performed using reference gene primer amplification. Profiling relied on immunoSEQ multiplex PCR, and the TCRdb table lists in-frame clones only, not all of them. V, J and clone size reflect that table, while D and trimming were determined from the DNA. The table includes approximately 170,000 clones, just over 90% detected once. The V gene's germline CDR1 is MNHEY and CDR2 SVGEGT. The ends were cut back, 3 bases at V and 4 bases at J, with 17 bases in the middle. The CDR3 runs to 16 residues.

The specimen was peripheral blood. This sequence joins TRBV6-2 or TRBV6-3 and TRBJ2-3; D remains ambiguous. The clonotype comes from a woman aged 55-75 years with COVID-19, enrolled during active disease. DNA for the CDR3: TGTGCCAGCAGTTATCGAATTTTAGTGGTCGCAGATACGCAGTATTTT. Translated: CASSYRILVVADTQYF.